This T cell receptor (beta chain) was captured in a study of T cells in Graves' hyperthyroidism and ophthalmopathy. This clonotype was detected many times. Together with thyroid ultrasound, orbital computed tomography, serum thyroxine and TRAb, clinical symptoms were used for diagnoses. The germline CDR1 and CDR2 sequences are SGHVS and FNYEAQ. This CDR3 region has 14 residues. The V end was cut by 2 bases, the J end by 0 bases, with 7 bases between. It was RNA transcripts that yielded the amplified TCR beta CDR3 regions. The HTBI primer set served for first-round RT-PCR of the TCR CDR3. In TCRdb, the multiplex PCR reads were re-called with MiXCR into one record per CDR3 protein. Among approximately 100,000 distinct CDR3 sequences, approximately 50% were seen once, and the ten largest hold about 26%.

Sequencing was carried out using blood. This sequence joins TRBV7-6 and TRBJ1-1; D unresolved. The sequence came from a man aged 35 to 55 with Graves' hyperthyroidism. The CDR3 reads CASSLLVMNTEAFF. The CDR3 DNA reads as TGTGCCAGCAGCTTATTAGTAATGAACACTGAAGCTTTCTTT.